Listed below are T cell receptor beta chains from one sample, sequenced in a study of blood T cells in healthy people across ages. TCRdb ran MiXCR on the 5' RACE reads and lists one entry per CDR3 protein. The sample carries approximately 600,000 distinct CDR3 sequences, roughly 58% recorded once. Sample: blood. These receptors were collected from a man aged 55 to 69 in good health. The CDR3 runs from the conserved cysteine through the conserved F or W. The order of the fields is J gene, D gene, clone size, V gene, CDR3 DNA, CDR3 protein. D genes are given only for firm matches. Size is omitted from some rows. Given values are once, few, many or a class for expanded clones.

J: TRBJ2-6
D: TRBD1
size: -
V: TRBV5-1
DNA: TGCGCCAGCAGCAGGACGGACAGGGGGCCCTCTGGGGCCAACGTCCTGACTTTC
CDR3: CASSRTDRGPSGANVLTF

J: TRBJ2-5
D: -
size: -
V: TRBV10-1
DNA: TGCGCCAGCAGTGATAGATCTGGGGAGACCCAGTACTTC
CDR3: CASSDRSGETQYF

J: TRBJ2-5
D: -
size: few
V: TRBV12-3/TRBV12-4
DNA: TGTGCCAGCAGTTTTATAGCGTCTCACCAAGAGACCCAGTACTTC
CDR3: CASSFIASHQETQYF

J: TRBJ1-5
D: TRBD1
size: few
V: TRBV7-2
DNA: TGTGCCAGCAGCGGGGACAGGGGGAGATATCAGCCCCAGCATTTT
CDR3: CASSGDRGRYQPQHF

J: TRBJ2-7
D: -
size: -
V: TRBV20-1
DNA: TGCAGTGCCCCCGCCGGACACCGCGGCGAGCAGTACTTC
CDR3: CSAPAGHRGEQYF

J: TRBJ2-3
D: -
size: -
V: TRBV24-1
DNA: TGTGCCACCAGGTCCAGGGCCTCTCCAGATACGCAGTATTTT
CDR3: CATRSRASPDTQYF

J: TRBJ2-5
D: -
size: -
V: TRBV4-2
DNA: TGTGCCAGCAGCCAAGGGGACGGACCTTCCGGCGGGGAGACCCAGTACTTC
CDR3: CASSQGDGPSGGETQYF

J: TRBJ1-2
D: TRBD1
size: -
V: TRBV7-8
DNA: TGTGCCAGCACGGGACAGGGGAGGGACTATGGCTACACCTTC
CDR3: CASTGQGRDYGYTF

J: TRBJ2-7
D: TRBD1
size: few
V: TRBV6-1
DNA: TGTGCCAGCACACAGGGGGTAATGGACTACGAGCAGTACTTC
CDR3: CASTQGVMDYEQYF

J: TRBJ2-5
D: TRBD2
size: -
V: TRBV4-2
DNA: TGTGCCAGCAGCCAAGAGGGGCTAGCGGGGGTGGAGCAGTACTTC
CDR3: CASSQEGLAGVEQYF